This T cell receptor beta chain was recovered during a study of T cells in Graves' hyperthyroidism and ophthalmopathy. General study results and limits: Blood samples included most of the expanded thyroid clonotypes exceeding 0.001. Ophthalmopathy was identified by the model a median around 6.9 months ahead of onset.

Amplification targeted TCR beta CDR3 regions from RNA transcripts. An initial round of RT-PCR targeting the TCR CDR3 relied on the HTBI primer set. MiXCR, applied by TCRdb to the multiplex PCR reads, yields one record per CDR3 protein. The sample records fewer than 110,000 distinct CDR3 sequences, 15% to 20% being singletons. Germline CDR1 MRHNA, CDR2 SNTAGT. This CDR3 contains 12 residues. With 0 bases removed from V and 5 bases from J, the gap between germline ends came to 1 base. The patients, who ranged from 18 to 65 in age, presented with newly diagnosed hyperthyroidism lasting under 2 months. This clonotype was seen ten or more times. What it binds is not known.

This TCR was sampled from a woman in her fifties or sixties with Graves' hyperthyroidism. The chain links TRBV6-4 to TRBJ2-2; unclear D gene. Specimen: blood. CDR3 in amino acids: CASSDSTGELFF. As DNA, the CDR3 is TGTGCCAGCAGTGACTCGACCGGGGAGCTGTTTTTT.